This passage covers 20 T cell receptor beta chains from one sample sequenced in a study of technical replicates of blood from four donors. Sequencing was performed with immunoSEQ multiplex PCR; in TCRdb, only in-frame clones are kept and a portion is missing. The table has tens of thousands of clones, roughly 91% seen once. Sample: T cells isolated from PBMCs. The source of these receptors is a human donor in good health. Some clones in this sample may be carry-over from other donors' samples.

This chain joins TRBV28 and TRBJ2-4, with TRBD1 matching 9 bases. Germline CDR1 MDHEN, CDR2 SYDVKM. This CDR3 is built from 16 residues. Trimming at V came to 8 bases and at J to 0 bases, leaving 8 bases not matched to a gene. The CDR3 sequence is CASSFTGGAAKNIQYF. The CDR3 DNA is TGTGCCAGCTCTTTTACAGGGGGCGCAGCCAAAAACATTCAGTACTTC.

The rearrangement joins TRBV27 to TRBJ2-7; 9 bases agree with TRBD2. V dropped 5 bases and J dropped 2; count of bases not matched to a gene: 4. The length of the CDR3 is 14 residues. Germline V lookup: CDR1 MNHEY, CDR2 SMNVEV (reference sequence). The CDR3 DNA sequence: TGTGCCAGCAGTAACCTAGCGGGAACCTACGAGCAGTACTTC. This gives the protein CASSNLAGTYEQYF.

The J gene is TRBJ2-4, the V gene TRBV6-1; D is possibly TRBD2 (5 bases). Germline loops: CDR1 MNHNS, CDR2 SASEGT. The V and J ends lost 2 bases and 6 bases respectively, with 14 bases between them. This CDR3 is built from 15 residues. The CDR3 here is CASSERGILGNIQYF. CDR3 DNA sequence: TGTGCCAGCAGTGAAAGAGGGATCTTGGGAAACATTCAGTACTTC.

This rearrangement joins TRBV2 to TRBJ1-3; D gene uncertain. CDR1 and CDR2 from the germline V gene are SNHLY and FYNNEI. Between the trimmed V and J ends, which lost 5 bases and 4 bases, there was a span of 6 bases. This CDR3 is 12 amino acids long. CDR3 residues: CASSSRGNTIYF. CDR3 DNA sequence: TGTGCCAGCAGTTCCAGGGGAAACACCATATATTTT.

V gene TRBV1 combines with J gene TRBJ2-3; TRBD2 is the table's D call, not checked against the DNA. TRBV1 is termed a pseudogene. The CDR3 loop spans 19 amino acids. The CDR3 coding sequence is TGCACCAGCAGCCAAGATGACCCCCCCACTAGCGGGGGCACAGATACGCAGTATTTT. Encoded protein: CTSSQDDPPTSGGTDTQYF.

V usage is TRBV10-1 and J usage is TRBJ2-7; TRBD2 matches at 11 bases. This CDR3 region has 15 residues. Germline V gene lookup returns CDR1 WNHNN and CDR2 SYGVQD (reference sequence). J gave up 2 bases and V 4 bases, and 4 bases lay outside the gene matches. CDR3 residues: CASSGGTSGTYEQYF. The CDR3 DNA is TGCGCCAGCAGTGGGGGGACTAGCGGTACCTACGAGCAGTACTTC.

The rearrangement uses TRBV7-9 and TRBJ1-1; TRBD1 matches 8 bases. Trimming at V came to 7 bases and at J to 4 bases, leaving 8 bases not matched to a gene. CDR1 is SEHNR and CDR2 is FQNEAQ in the germline V gene (reference sequence). The CDR3 runs 14 residues. CDR3 in DNA: TGTGCCAGCACCCGTCAGGGGGCTGGCACTGAAGCTTTCTTT. Translating it yields CASTRQGAGTEAFF.

The chain has TRBV28 and TRBJ1-2; D uncertain. This CDR3 is built from 13 residues. V lost 10 bases and J 4 bases, leaving 16 bases between the germline ends. In germline, CDR1 is MDHEN, CDR2 SYDVKM. The CDR3 coding sequence is TGTGCCATCCCTGGTACATCGGGCTATGGCTACACCTTC. Encoded protein: CAIPGTSGYGYTF.

V and J are TRBV4-1 and TRBJ1-5; maybe TRBD1 (5 bases). CDR1 and CDR2 (germline): MGHRA, YSYEKL. Trimming took off 1 base at V and 4 bases at J, with 8 bases between the two ends. This CDR3 region has 14 residues. The CDR3 here is CASSQGSGNQPQHF. The CDR3 DNA reads as TGCGCCAGCAGCCAAGGTTCAGGGAATCAGCCCCAGCATTTT.

This clone has just one count. The chain employs TRBV29-1 and TRBJ1-1; D is perhaps TRBD1 (6 bases). Germline CDR1 is SQVTM and CDR2 is ANQGSEA. CDR3 length equals 12 residues. V dropped 5 bases and J dropped 5 bases, with 12 bases sitting between them. CDR3 sequence: CSVRRGHTEAFF. DNA of the CDR3: TGCAGCGTTCGCCGGGGACATACTGAAGCTTTCTTT. The full variable domain, completed using reference TRBV29-1 and TRBJ1-1, is SAVISQKPSRDICQRGTSLTIQCQVDSQVTMMFWYRQQPGQSLTLIATANQGSEATYESGFVIDKFPISRPNLTFSTLTVSNMSPEDSSIYLCSVRRGHTEAFFGQGTRLTVV.

V gene TRBV7-8 combines with J gene TRBJ2-1, with D perhaps matching TRBD1 (6 bases). The germline V and J ends were trimmed by 5 bases and 6 bases, with 23 bases remaining between them. The CDR3 spans 17 residues. Germline loops: CDR1 SGHVS, CDR2 FQNEAQ. Written as DNA, the CDR3 is TGTGCCAGCAGCACACGAGGGGGTCGGGACGTCCCCAATGAGCAGTTCTTC. The encoded protein is CASSTRGGRDVPNEQFF.

CDR3 residues: CASSLVGLFYEQYF. CDR3 nucleotides: TGCGCCAGCAGCTTGGTGGGCCTGTTTTACGAGCAGTACTTC. This sequence joins TRBV5-1 and TRBJ2-7; the D is unclear. Looked up from germline, CDR1 is SGHRS and CDR2 is YFSETQ. V was pared by 0 bases and J by 4 bases, with 11 bases between. The length of the CDR3 is 14 residues.

The chain joins TRBV25-1 to TRBJ2-2, with D unresolved. V was pared by 4 bases and J by 3 bases, with 3 bases between. This CDR3 is 12 amino acids long. CDR1 is MGHDK and CDR2 is SYGVNS in the germline V gene. CDR3 sequence reads: CASSGDTGELFF. CDR3 nucleotides: TGTGCCAGCAGTGGAGACACCGGGGAGCTGTTTTTT. The complete variable domain, with remaining parts taken from reference TRBV25-1 and TRBJ2-2, reads EADIYQTPRYLVIGTGKKITLECSQTMGHDKMYWYQQDPGMELHLIHYSYGVNSTEKGDLSSESTVSRIRTEHFPLTLESARPSHTSQYLCASSGDTGELFFGEGSRLTVL.

V and J are TRBV5-1 and TRBJ2-5; 10 bases fit TRBD1. CDR3 size: 16 residues. Germline lookup yields CDR1 SGHRS and CDR2 YFSETQ. J gave up 5 bases and V 3 bases, and 10 bases lay outside the gene matches. CDR3 loop: CASSSSGDRGQETQYF. DNA for the CDR3: TGCGCCAGCAGCTCCTCCGGGGACAGGGGTCAGGAGACCCAGTACTTC.

The chain uses TRBV5-3 and TRBJ2-3; 9 bases match TRBD2. TRBV5-3 counts as an open reading frame of uncertain function. V gave up 0 bases and J gave up 7 bases; unmatched junction bases: 9. This CDR3 has 16 amino acids. CDR3 sequence: CARSLVAGLAINTQYF. As DNA, the CDR3 is TGTGCCAGAAGCTTGGTAGCGGGACTAGCCATAAATACGCAGTATTTT.

The sample holds one count of this clone. V gene TRBV19 combines with J gene TRBJ2-1; 7 bases fit TRBD2. The V segment lost 4 bases and the J segment 9 bases; nucleotides outside the gene matches: 9. The CDR3 consists of 14 residues. CDR1 and CDR2 from the germline V gene are LNHDA and SQIVND (reference sequence). In DNA form, the CDR3 reads TGTGCCAGTAGTAGGGTGGGAGGGCCGCTTGAGCAGTTCTTC. This gives the protein CASSRVGGPLEQFF.

Only one count was recorded for this clone. The J gene is TRBJ2-7, the V gene TRBV28, with TRBD2 matching over 9 bases. V lost 5 bases to trimming and J lost 4 bases; unmatched junction nucleotides: 6. From germline, CDR1 is MDHEN and CDR2 SYDVKM. The CDR3 is 14 amino acids. The CDR3 DNA reads as TGTGCCAGCAGTATAGCGGGAGTATTTTACGAGCAGTACTTC. Protein sequence: CASSIAGVFYEQYF.

The chain employs TRBV7-9 and TRBJ2-3; D is possibly TRBD1 (5 bases). The CDR3 extends over 16 amino acids. The germline V gene has CDR1 SEHNR and CDR2 FQNEAQ (reference sequence). V lost 4 bases and J lost 1, with 15 bases in between. Written as DNA, the CDR3 is TGTGCCAGCAGCTACTTACACACGACAGGCACAGATACGCAGTATTTT. Its protein is CASSYLHTTGTDTQYF.

The rearrangement joins TRBV4-2 to TRBJ2-7, with D possibly being TRBD2 (5 bases). CDR3 size: 18 residues. V lost 4 bases and J lost 6, with 28 bases in between. Germline CDR1 and CDR2: LGHNA and YNFKEQ. The CDR3 loop is CASSLHSDPRGGPPEQYF. The CDR3 region has the DNA TGTGCCAGCAGCCTACACTCAGACCCGAGAGGAGGACCTCCCGAGCAGTACTTC.

This chain connects TRBV19 to TRBJ1-4; no clear D. CDR1 and CDR2 from the germline V gene are LNHDA and SQIVND (reference sequence). V dropped 4 bases and J dropped 0 bases, with 9 bases sitting between them. The CDR3 has 15 amino acids. The CDR3 DNA sequence: TGTGCCAGTAGTACCCGGGAGGCAACTAATGAAAAACTGTTTTTT. Translation: CASSTREATNEKLFF.